The present T cell receptor (beta chain) was sequenced within a study of T cell responses to AZD1222 COVID-19 vaccine. Here immunoSEQ multiplex PCR was the method, and the copy in TCRdb shows in-frame clones only, minus some. Of 130,000 to 150,000 clones detected, around 88% appear once; the ten largest clones hold 3% to 4%. This clone occurred a few times. Its cognate antigen is unknown. The CDR3 spans 16 residues. CDR1 is LGHNA and CDR2 is YSLEER in the germline V gene. V shed 1 base and J shed 2 bases, with 12 bases lying between them. Study-wide results and caveats: It was only six AZD1222 recipients who were seropositive at baseline. Spike was spanned by vaccine-associated CD4 TCRs, which were dominant at 160-218 and 743-854. Repertoires were collected only later (after the peak T cell response had occurred). Possibly, clonal diversity was underestimated; donors were largely white British and included more females.

The sequence derives from an adult in good health. The source was peripheral blood, collected on day 0 of MenACWY control vaccination. The chain has TRBV4-3 and TRBJ1-3; the D is unclear. This CDR3 reads CASSQGSQAAGNTIYF. CDR3 bases: TGCGCCAGCAGCCAAGGTAGCCAGGCGGCTGGAAACACCATATATTTT.